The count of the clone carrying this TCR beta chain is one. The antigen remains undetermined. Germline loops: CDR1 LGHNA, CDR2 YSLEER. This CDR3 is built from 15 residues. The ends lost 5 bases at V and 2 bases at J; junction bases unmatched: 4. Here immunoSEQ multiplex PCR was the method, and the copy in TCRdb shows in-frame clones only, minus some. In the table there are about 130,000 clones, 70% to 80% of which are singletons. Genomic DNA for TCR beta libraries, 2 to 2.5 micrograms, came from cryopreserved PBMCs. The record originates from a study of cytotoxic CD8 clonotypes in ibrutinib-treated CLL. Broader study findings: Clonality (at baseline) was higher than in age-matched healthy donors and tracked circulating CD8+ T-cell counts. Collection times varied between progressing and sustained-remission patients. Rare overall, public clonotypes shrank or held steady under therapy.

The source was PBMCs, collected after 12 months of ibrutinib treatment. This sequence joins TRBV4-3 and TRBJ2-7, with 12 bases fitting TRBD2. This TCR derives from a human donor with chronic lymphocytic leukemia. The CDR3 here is CASSFGLAGTYEQYF. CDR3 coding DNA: TGCGCCAGCAGCTTCGGACTAGCGGGAACCTACGAGCAGTACTTC.